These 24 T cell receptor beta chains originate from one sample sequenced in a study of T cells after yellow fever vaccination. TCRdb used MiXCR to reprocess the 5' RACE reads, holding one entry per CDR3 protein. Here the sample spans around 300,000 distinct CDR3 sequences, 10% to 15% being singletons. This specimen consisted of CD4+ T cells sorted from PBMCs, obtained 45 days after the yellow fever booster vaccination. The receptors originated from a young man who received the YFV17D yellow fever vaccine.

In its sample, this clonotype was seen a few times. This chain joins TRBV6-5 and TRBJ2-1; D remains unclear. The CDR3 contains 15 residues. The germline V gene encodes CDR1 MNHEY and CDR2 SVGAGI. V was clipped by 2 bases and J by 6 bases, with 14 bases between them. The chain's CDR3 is CASSYSRGFSNEQFF. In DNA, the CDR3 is TGTGCCAGCAGTTACAGCCGAGGCTTCAGCAATGAGCAGTTCTTC.

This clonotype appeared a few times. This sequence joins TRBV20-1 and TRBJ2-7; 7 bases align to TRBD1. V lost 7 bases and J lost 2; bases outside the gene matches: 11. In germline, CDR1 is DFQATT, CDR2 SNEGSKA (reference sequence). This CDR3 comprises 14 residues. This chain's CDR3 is CSVRQGVPPYEQYF. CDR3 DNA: TGCAGTGTTCGACAGGGAGTCCCCCCCTACGAGCAGTACTTC.

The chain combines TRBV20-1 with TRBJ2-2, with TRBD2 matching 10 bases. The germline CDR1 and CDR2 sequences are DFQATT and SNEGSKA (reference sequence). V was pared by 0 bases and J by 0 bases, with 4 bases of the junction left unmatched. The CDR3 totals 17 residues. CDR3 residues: CSARDPGTSANTGELFF. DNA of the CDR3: TGCAGTGCTAGAGACCCCGGGACTAGCGCGAACACCGGGGAGCTGTTTTTT.

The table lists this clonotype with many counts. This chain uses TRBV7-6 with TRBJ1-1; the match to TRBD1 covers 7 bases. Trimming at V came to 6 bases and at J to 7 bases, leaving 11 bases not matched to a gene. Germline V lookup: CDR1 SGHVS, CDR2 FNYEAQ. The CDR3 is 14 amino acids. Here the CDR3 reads CASRPVTGAIEAFF. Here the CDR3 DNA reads TGTGCCAGCAGACCAGTAACAGGGGCCATTGAAGCTTTCTTT.

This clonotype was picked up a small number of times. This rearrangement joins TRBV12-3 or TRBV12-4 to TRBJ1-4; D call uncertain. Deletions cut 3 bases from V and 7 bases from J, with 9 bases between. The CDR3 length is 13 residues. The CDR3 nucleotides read TGTGCCAGCAGTTTTTTCTGGGGTGAAAAACTGTTTTTT. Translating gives CASSFFWGEKLFF.

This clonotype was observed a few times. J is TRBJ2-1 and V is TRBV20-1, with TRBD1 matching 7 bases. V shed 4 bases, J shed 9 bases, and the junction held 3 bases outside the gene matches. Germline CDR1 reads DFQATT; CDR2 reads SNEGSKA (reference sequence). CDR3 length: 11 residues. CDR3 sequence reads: CSAIQGVEQFF. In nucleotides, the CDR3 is TGCAGTGCTATTCAGGGGGTTGAGCAGTTCTTC.

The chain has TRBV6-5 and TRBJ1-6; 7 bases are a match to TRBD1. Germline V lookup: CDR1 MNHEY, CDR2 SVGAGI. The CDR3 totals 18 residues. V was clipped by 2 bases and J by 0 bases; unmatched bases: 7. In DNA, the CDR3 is TGTGCCAGCAGTTACAGGGGGCCCTCGAGCTCCTATAATTCACCCCTCCACTTT. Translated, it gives CASSYRGPSSSYNSPLHF.

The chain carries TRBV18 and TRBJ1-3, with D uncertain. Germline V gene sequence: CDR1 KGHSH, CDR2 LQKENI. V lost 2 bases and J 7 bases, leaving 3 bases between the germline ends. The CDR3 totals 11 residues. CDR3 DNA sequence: TGTGCCAGCTCACCAGGGAACACCATATATTTT. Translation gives CASSPGNTIYF. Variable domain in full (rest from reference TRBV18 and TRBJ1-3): NAGVMQNPRHLVRRRGQEARLRCSPMKGHSHVYWYRQLPEEGLKFMVYLQKENIIDESGMPKERFSAEFPKEGPSILRIQQVVRGDSAAYFCASSPGNTIYFGEGSWLTVV.

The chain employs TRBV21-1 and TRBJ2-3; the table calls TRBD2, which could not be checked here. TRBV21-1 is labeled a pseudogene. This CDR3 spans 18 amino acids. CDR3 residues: CASSKGPPSSAPRDTQYF. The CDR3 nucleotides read TGTGCCAGCAGCAAAGGGCCTCCATCTAGCGCACCTAGGGATACGCAGTATTTT.

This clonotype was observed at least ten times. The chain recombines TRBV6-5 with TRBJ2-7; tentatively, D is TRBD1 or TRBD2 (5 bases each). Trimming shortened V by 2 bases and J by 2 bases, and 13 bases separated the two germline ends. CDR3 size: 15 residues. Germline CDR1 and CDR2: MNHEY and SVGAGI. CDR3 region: CASSYALGETYEQYF. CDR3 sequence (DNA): TGTGCCAGCAGTTACGCGTTGGGGGAAACCTACGAGCAGTACTTC.

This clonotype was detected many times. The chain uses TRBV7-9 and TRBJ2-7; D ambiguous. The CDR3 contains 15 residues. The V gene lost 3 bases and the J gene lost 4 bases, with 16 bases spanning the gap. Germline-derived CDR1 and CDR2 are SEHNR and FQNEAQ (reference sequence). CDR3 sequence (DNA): TGTGCCAGCAGCTTTGGTGGGTCGGAAGTTTACGAGCAGTACTTC. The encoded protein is CASSFGGSEVYEQYF.

The CDR3 protein is CSGTSKNYEQYF. For the CDR3, the DNA is TGCAGTGGGACCTCCAAGAACTACGAGCAGTACTTC. The V and J genes are TRBV20-1 and TRBJ2-7; D is uncertain. The CDR3 sequence is 12 residues long. CDR1 and CDR2 from the germline V gene are DFQATT and SNEGSKA (reference sequence). V was clipped by 7 bases and J by 3 bases, with 13 bases between them.

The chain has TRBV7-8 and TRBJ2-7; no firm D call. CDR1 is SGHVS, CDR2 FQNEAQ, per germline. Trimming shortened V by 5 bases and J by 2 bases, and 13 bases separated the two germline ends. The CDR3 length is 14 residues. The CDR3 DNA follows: TGTGCCAGCAGCCCCTTAGGCGTTCCCTACGAGCAGTACTTC. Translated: CASSPLGVPYEQYF.

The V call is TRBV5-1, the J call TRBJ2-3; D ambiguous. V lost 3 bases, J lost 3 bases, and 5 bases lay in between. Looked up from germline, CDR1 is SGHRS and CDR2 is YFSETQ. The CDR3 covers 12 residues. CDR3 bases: TGCGCCAGCAGCTGGGGTACAGATACGCAGTATTTT. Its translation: CASSWGTDTQYF.

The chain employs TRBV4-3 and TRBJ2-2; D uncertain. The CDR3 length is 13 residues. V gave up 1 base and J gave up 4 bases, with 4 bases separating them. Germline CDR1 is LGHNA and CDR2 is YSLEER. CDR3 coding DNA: TGCGCCAGCAGCCAAGTACCCACCGGGGAGCTGTTTTTT. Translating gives CASSQVPTGELFF.

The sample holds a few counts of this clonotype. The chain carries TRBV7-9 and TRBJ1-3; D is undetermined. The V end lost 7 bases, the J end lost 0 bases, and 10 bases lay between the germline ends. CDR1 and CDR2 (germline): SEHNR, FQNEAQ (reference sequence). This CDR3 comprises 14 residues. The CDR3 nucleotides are TGTGCCAGCACCCCTCGTAACTCTGGAAACACCATATATTTT. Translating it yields CASTPRNSGNTIYF. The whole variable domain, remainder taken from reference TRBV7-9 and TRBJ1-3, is DTGVSQNPRHKITKRGQNVTFRCDPISEHNRLYWYRQTLGQGPEFLTYFQNEAQLEKSRLLSDRFSAERPKGSFSTLEIQRTEQGDSAMYLCASTPRNSGNTIYFGEGSWLTVV.

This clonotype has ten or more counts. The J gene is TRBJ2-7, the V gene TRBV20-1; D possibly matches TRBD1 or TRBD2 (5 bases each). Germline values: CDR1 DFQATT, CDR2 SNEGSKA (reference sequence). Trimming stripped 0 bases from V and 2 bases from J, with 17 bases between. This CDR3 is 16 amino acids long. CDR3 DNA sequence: TGCAGTGCTAGAGATAAGGGGACGGAAGGTCCCTACGAGCAGTACTTC. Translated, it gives CSARDKGTEGPYEQYF.

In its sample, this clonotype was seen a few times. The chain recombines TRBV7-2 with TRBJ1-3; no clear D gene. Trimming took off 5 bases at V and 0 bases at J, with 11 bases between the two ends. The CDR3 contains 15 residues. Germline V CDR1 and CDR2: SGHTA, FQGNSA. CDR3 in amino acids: CASSRGSSSGNTIYF. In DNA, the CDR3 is TGTGCCAGCAGCAGAGGCTCCAGCTCTGGAAACACCATATATTTT.

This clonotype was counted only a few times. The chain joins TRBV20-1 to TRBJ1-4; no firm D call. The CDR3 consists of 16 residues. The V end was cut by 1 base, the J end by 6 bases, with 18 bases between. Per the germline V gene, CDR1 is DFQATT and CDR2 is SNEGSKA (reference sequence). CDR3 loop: CSARGVVVEGDEKLFF. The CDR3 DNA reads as TGCAGTGCTAGAGGAGTTGTCGTGGAGGGAGATGAAAAACTGTTTTTT.

Written as DNA, the CDR3 is TGCGCCAGCAGCCGGGACGGAGCTAATGAAAAACTGTTTTTT. Its translation is CASSRDGANEKLFF. V usage is TRBV5-1 and J usage is TRBJ1-4; perhaps TRBD1 as D (5 bases). This CDR3 spans 14 amino acids. V was cut by 4 bases and J by 3 bases, with 10 bases left in between. CDR1 SGHRS and CDR2 YFSETQ come from the germline V gene.

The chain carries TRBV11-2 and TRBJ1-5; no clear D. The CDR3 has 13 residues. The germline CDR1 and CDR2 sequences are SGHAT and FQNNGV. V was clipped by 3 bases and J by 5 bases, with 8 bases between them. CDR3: CASSLSWDQPQHF. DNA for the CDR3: TGTGCCAGCAGCTTGTCATGGGATCAGCCCCAGCATTTT.

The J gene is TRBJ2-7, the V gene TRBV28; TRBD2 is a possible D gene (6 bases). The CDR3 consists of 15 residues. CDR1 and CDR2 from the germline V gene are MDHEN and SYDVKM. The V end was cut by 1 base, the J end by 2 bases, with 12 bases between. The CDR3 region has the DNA TGTGCCAGCAGTTTATATCATGGCGGGGCCTACGAGCAGTACTTC. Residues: CASSLYHGGAYEQYF.

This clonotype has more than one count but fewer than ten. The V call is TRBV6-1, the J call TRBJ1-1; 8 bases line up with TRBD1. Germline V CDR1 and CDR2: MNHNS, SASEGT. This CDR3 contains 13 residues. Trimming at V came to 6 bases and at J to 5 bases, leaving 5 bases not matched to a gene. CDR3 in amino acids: CASRQGAKTEAFF. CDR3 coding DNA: TGTGCCAGCAGGCAGGGGGCAAAGACTGAAGCTTTCTTT.

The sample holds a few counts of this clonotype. The CDR3 sequence is CASSFSILAGEETQYF. CDR3 DNA sequence: TGTGCCAGCAGCTTCTCCATACTAGCGGGAGAAGAGACCCAGTACTTC. J is TRBJ2-5 and V is TRBV7-9; 11 bases map to TRBD2. V lost 3 bases and J lost 3; bases outside the gene matches: 6. Germline loops: CDR1 SEHNR, CDR2 FQNEAQ (reference sequence). CDR3 size: 16 residues.